One sample yielded the 28 T cell receptor beta chains listed below, sequenced in a study of shared clonotypes between healthy human individuals. The table came from immunoSEQ multiplex PCR; TCRdb's copy has only in-frame clones and leaves some out. This repertoire shows about 2.3 million clones, 80% to 95% found once; its top ten account for approximately 0.39%. Sequencing was performed on naive CD4+ T cells from PBMCs. The subset here: CD45RA+ positively selected. The receptors originated from a young man in good health. Some clones in this sample may be carry-over from other donors' samples.

The V call is TRBV5-4, the J call TRBJ2-5, with TRBD2 matching over 7 bases. This CDR3 comprises 14 residues. CDR1 is SGHNT, CDR2 YYREEE, per germline (reference sequence). CDR3 bases: TGTGCTATGAGCGGCGGGAGTCGAATAGAGACCCAGTACTTC. Protein sequence: CAMSGGSRIETQYF.

This clone was counted once. The rearrangement uses TRBV7-9 and TRBJ2-3, with 7 bases lining up with TRBD2. Germline V gene sequence: CDR1 SEHNR, CDR2 FQNEAQ (reference sequence). Losses at the gene ends were 2 bases for V and 6 bases for J; bases not matched to a gene: 5. The CDR3 is made up of 14 amino acids. In DNA, the CDR3 is TGTGCCAGCAGCTTAACTAGCGAAGCCGATACGCAGTATTTT. Its translation: CASSLTSEADTQYF.

Comment on this clone: The likely explanation is a read error, given a far larger clone one base away. The chain is built from TRBV5-6 and TRBJ2-7; TRBD1 or TRBD2 may be the D gene (5 bases each). The germline V gene encodes CDR1 SGHDT and CDR2 YYEEEE. The CDR3 loop spans 14 amino acids. The V gene lost 4 bases and the J gene lost 0 bases, with 11 bases spanning the gap. In DNA, the CDR3 is TGTGCCAGCAGCCCGTCAGGGAGCTCCTACGAGCAGTACTTC. Translated: CASSPSGSSYEQYF. The full variable domain, with the rest looked up from reference TRBV5-6 and TRBJ2-7, is DAGVTQSPTHLIKTRGQQVTLRCSPKSGHDTVSWYQQALGQGPQFIFQYYEEEERQRGNFPDRFSGHQFPNYSSELNVNALLLGDSALYLCASSPSGSSYEQYFGPGTRLTVT.

V gene TRBV2 combines with J gene TRBJ2-1; unclear D gene. V gave up 10 bases and J gave up 7 bases, with 17 bases separating them. CDR1 SNHLY and CDR2 FYNNEI come from the germline V gene. This CDR3 is 13 amino acids long. CDR3 sequence reads: CATNLKGSNEQFF. The CDR3 region has the DNA TGTGCCACTAACTTGAAGGGTTCGAATGAGCAGTTCTTC.

A word on this clone: Other DNA sequences from this sample encode an identical CDR3 as well. This chain links TRBV6-1 with TRBJ2-3, with a tentative D call TRBD1 (5 bases). Germline loops: CDR1 MNHNS, CDR2 SASEGT. Between the trimmed V and J ends, which lost 4 bases and 4 bases, there was a span of 9 bases. This CDR3 comprises 13 residues. The DNA for the CDR3 is TGTGCCAGCAGTGTTAGGGGCGCAGATACGCAGTATTTT. Translated, it gives CASSVRGADTQYF.

The V gene is TRBV2, the J gene TRBJ1-1, with D maybe TRBD1 (5 bases). V shed 7 bases and J shed 3 bases, with 9 bases lying between them. This CDR3 has 12 amino acids. Germline-derived CDR1 and CDR2 are SNHLY and FYNNEI. This CDR3 is CASTRVDTEAFF. The CDR3 bases are TGTGCCAGCACCAGGGTGGACACTGAAGCTTTCTTT.

This clone appeared once. This CDR3 reads CASRRNRDRAYEQYF. As DNA, the CDR3 is TGTGCCAGCAGACGGAACCGGGACAGGGCCTACGAGCAGTACTTC. V is TRBV6-6 and J is TRBJ2-7, with TRBD1 matching over 9 bases. This CDR3 has 15 residues. Per the germline V gene, CDR1 is MNHNY and CDR2 is SVGAGI (reference sequence). With V trimmed by 6 bases and J by 2 bases, 8 bases remained unmatched.

The chain is built from TRBV18 and TRBJ2-7; D might be TRBD1 or TRBD2, each matching 5 bases. The CDR3 is 15 amino acids. Looked up from germline, CDR1 is KGHSH and CDR2 is LQKENI. Trimming shortened V by 3 bases and J by 1 base, and 13 bases separated the two germline ends. Here the CDR3 DNA reads TGTGCCAGCTCACCGGTCCGGGACCAGTCCTACGAGCAGTACTTC. It specifies CASSPVRDQSYEQYF.

This rearrangement joins TRBV15 to TRBJ1-1; no definite D call. The CDR3 runs to 11 residues. Trimming took off 5 bases at V and 8 bases at J, with 9 bases between the two ends. Germline-derived CDR1 and CDR2 are LNHNV and YYDKDF (reference sequence). The CDR3: CATSGYQEAFF. As DNA, the CDR3 is TGTGCCACCAGCGGCTACCAGGAAGCTTTCTTT. Drawing the rest from reference TRBV15 and TRBJ1-1, the complete variable domain is DAMVIQNPRYQVTQFGKPVTLSCSQTLNHNVMYWYQQKSSQAPKLLFHYYDKDFNNEADTPDNFQSRRPNTSFCFLDIRSPGLGDTAMYLCATSGYQEAFFGQGTRLTVV.

The V call is TRBV5-5, the J call TRBJ2-1; 9 bases map to TRBD2. The CDR3 is 14 residues long. Germline V gene data show CDR1 as SGHKS and CDR2 as YYEKEE (reference sequence). V trimming: 4 bases; J trimming: 7 bases; junction bases outside the gene matches: 6. CDR3 DNA sequence: TGTGCCAGCAGCAGGCGGGAGGGGGGTAATGAGCAGTTCTTC. As protein: CASSRREGGNEQFF.

The V and J genes are TRBV25-1 and TRBJ2-3; 10 bases line up with TRBD2. Trimming took 4 bases from V and 2 from J; bases not matched to a gene: 3. There are 15 residues in the CDR3. Germline loops: CDR1 MGHDK, CDR2 SYGVNS. The CDR3 DNA reads TGTGCCAGCAGTGGGACTAGCGGATTCACAGATACGCAGTATTTT. Translated, it gives CASSGTSGFTDTQYF. Together with reference TRBV25-1 and TRBJ2-3, the CDR3 gives the full variable domain: EADIYQTPRYLVIGTGKKITLECSQTMGHDKMYWYQQDPGMELHLIHYSYGVNSTEKGDLSSESTVSRIRTEHFPLTLESARPSHTSQYLCASSGTSGFTDTQYFGPGTRLTVL.

V usage is TRBV5-4 and J usage is TRBJ1-4; a weak D match, TRBD1 (5 bases). The CDR3 has 18 residues. Looked up from germline, CDR1 is SGHNT and CDR2 is YYREEE (reference sequence). V shed 2 bases and J shed 0 bases, with 17 bases lying between them. CDR3 in amino acids: CASSFGGPTTATNEKLFF. For the CDR3, the DNA is TGTGCCAGCAGCTTCGGGGGTCCAACAACTGCAACTAATGAAAAACTGTTTTTT. Combining the CDR3 with reference TRBV5-4 and TRBJ1-4 gives the whole variable domain ETGVTQSPTHLIKTRGQQVTLRCSSQSGHNTVSWYQQALGQGPQFIFQYYREEENGRGNFPPRFSGLQFPNYSSELNVNALELDDSALYLCASSFGGPTTATNEKLFFGSGTQLSVL.

V usage is TRBV19 and J usage is TRBJ1-1, with TRBD1 identical over 7 bases. This CDR3 contains 14 residues. Germline CDR1 and CDR2: LNHDA and SQIVND (reference sequence). Trimming took 6 bases from V and 0 from J; bases not matched to a gene: 4. CDR3 DNA: TGTGCCAGTAGGGGACAGTTCATGAACACTGAAGCTTTCTTT. Encoded protein: CASRGQFMNTEAFF.

The chain carries TRBV28 and TRBJ2-6, with a possible D match to TRBD1 (6 bases). V lost 3 bases and J 1 base, leaving 13 bases between the germline ends. Germline V gene sequence: CDR1 MDHEN, CDR2 SYDVKM. The CDR3 totals 17 residues. The CDR3 sequence is CASSLFQGRSGANVLTF. CDR3 nucleotides: TGTGCCAGCAGTTTGTTCCAGGGGAGATCTGGGGCCAACGTCCTGACTTTC.

The table lists this clone with a count of one. The chain links TRBV30 to TRBJ1-2; tentatively, D is TRBD1 (6 bases). From germline, CDR1 is GTSNPN and CDR2 SVGIG (reference sequence). This CDR3 has 16 amino acids. V was trimmed by 2 bases and J by 3 bases, leaving 19 bases between them. This CDR3 reads CAWSLTIPDRYYGYTF. The CDR3 DNA is TGTGCCTGGAGTCTGACCATTCCCGACAGGTACTATGGCTACACCTTC. Full variable domain (remainder filled in from reference TRBV30 and TRBJ1-2): SQTIHQWPATLVQPVGSPLSLECTVEGTSNPNLYWYRQAAGRGLQLLFYSVGIGQISSEVPQNLSASRPQDRQFILSSKKLLLSDSGFYLCAWSLTIPDRYYGYTFGSGTRLTVV.

This rearrangement joins TRBV5-1 to TRBJ2-2; D assignment may be TRBD1 or TRBD2 (5 bases each). Trimming pared 5 bases from V and 4 bases from J, leaving 12 bases between. From germline, CDR1 is SGHRS and CDR2 YFSETQ. CDR3 size: 14 residues. CDR3: CASSGGSTTGELFF. The DNA for the CDR3 is TGCGCCAGCAGTGGGGGTTCGACCACCGGGGAGCTGTTTTTT.

The V and J genes are TRBV6-1 and TRBJ1-4; the D gene is possibly TRBD1 (6 bases). Between the trimmed V and J ends, which lost 3 bases and 5 bases, there was a span of 13 bases. CDR3 size: 15 residues. Germline V gene lookup returns CDR1 MNHNS and CDR2 SASEGT. This chain's CDR3 is CASSDSDRRNEKLFF. The CDR3 DNA follows: TGTGCCAGCAGTGATTCGGACAGACGAAATGAAAAACTGTTTTTT.

The chain has TRBV5-1 and TRBJ2-7; 10 bases match TRBD2. The CDR3 consists of 15 residues. V dropped 3 bases and J dropped 6; count of bases not matched to a gene: 9. CDR1 is SGHRS and CDR2 is YFSETQ in the germline V gene. For the CDR3, the DNA is TGCGCCAGCAGCTCCGAAGCGGGAGGGGTAGGCGAGCAGTACTTC. Amino acid sequence: CASSSEAGGVGEQYF.

The count of this clone is one. The chain carries TRBV7-2 and TRBJ1-2, with 10 bases lining up with TRBD1. The CDR3 is made up of 16 amino acids. Germline CDR1 is SGHTA and CDR2 is FQGNSA. V was clipped by 5 bases and J by 4 bases; unmatched bases: 10. CDR3 sequence (DNA): TGTGCCAGCAGCCACTCCGGGACAGGGGTAGCCTATGGCTACACCTTC. This codes for CASSHSGTGVAYGYTF. The entire variable domain, with the rest obtained from reference TRBV7-2 and TRBJ1-2, is as follows: GAGVSQSPSNKVTEKGKDVELRCDPISGHTALYWYRQSLGQGLEFLIYFQGNSAPDKSGLPSDRFSAERTGGSVSTLTIQRTQQEDSAVYLCASSHSGTGVAYGYTFGSGTRLTVV.

The chain's CDR3 is CASSWEYSYEQYF. The CDR3 DNA follows: TGTGCCAGTAGTTGGGAGTACTCCTACGAGCAGTACTTC. The chain is built from TRBV19 and TRBJ2-7, with D possibly being TRBD2 (5 bases). The germline CDR1 and CDR2 sequences are LNHDA and SQIVND (reference sequence). CDR3 length: 13 amino acids. V was trimmed by 5 bases and J by 0 bases, leaving 8 bases between them.

The V and J genes are TRBV5-5 and TRBJ1-2; D perhaps matches TRBD1 (5 bases). This CDR3 comprises 15 residues. Trimming pared 7 bases from V and 8 bases from J, leaving 24 bases between. Looked up from germline, CDR1 is SGHKS and CDR2 is YYEKEE (reference sequence). CDR3: CASSRGGTLSRGYTF. Here the CDR3 DNA reads TGTGCCAGCTCTCGGGGCGGGACTCTCTCGAGGGGCTACACCTTC.

The rearrangement links TRBV6-1 to TRBJ2-7; weak D call: TRBD2 (6 bases). This CDR3 comprises 17 residues. Trimming took off 4 bases at V and 3 bases at J, with 22 bases between the two ends. Germline V gene sequence: CDR1 MNHNS, CDR2 SASEGT. This CDR3 reads CASSAIAGTVAHYEQYF. In DNA form, the CDR3 reads TGTGCCAGCAGTGCAATCGCCGGGACTGTAGCTCACTACGAGCAGTACTTC.

In regard to this clone: This same CDR3 is encoded by further DNA sequences in the sample. V gene TRBV5-1 combines with J gene TRBJ2-5; D gene unclear. Trimming removed 2 bases from V and 5 bases from J, with 4 bases in between. Germline CDR1 SGHRS, CDR2 YFSETQ. CDR3 length: 11 amino acids. CDR3 bases: TGCGCCAGCAGCTTCACGGAGACCCAGTACTTC. Protein product: CASSFTETQYF.

The CDR3 sequence: CASSTLGQKYEQYF. The CDR3 coding sequence is TGTGCCAGTAGTACCCTGGGGCAGAAATACGAGCAGTACTTC. The chain combines TRBV19 with TRBJ2-7; possibly TRBD1 for D (5 bases). Germline V gene sequence: CDR1 LNHDA, CDR2 SQIVND (reference sequence). This CDR3 is built from 14 residues. V dropped 4 bases and J dropped 4 bases, with 14 bases sitting between them.

The chain links TRBV4-2 to TRBJ2-1; D gene unclear. Trimming cost V 4 bases and J 5 bases, with 12 bases left between them. Germline CDR1 is LGHNA and CDR2 is YNFKEQ. The CDR3 spans 14 residues. The CDR3 bases are TGTGCCAGCAGCCGCTTAGATCCTAACAATGAGCAGTTCTTC. This gives the protein CASSRLDPNNEQFF.

V gene TRBV6-1 combines with J gene TRBJ1-1; TRBD1 agrees at 7 bases. CDR1 is MNHNS and CDR2 is SASEGT in the germline V gene. Unmatched junction bases numbered 8, after V lost 5 bases and J lost 5 bases. The CDR3 extends over 14 amino acids. CDR3 protein: CASSQPGQITEAFF. CDR3 in DNA: TGTGCCAGCAGTCAGCCGGGACAGATAACTGAAGCTTTCTTT.

V usage is TRBV19 and J usage is TRBJ1-5; weak D call: TRBD1 (6 bases). This CDR3 spans 16 amino acids. Germline values: CDR1 LNHDA, CDR2 SQIVND (reference sequence). With 5 bases removed from V and 8 bases from J, the gap between germline ends came to 22 bases. CDR3 in DNA: TGTGCCAGTAGTTCCACCCGCGGACAGCCCCGGGAGCCCCAGCATTTT. As protein: CASSSTRGQPREPQHF.

This sequence joins TRBV7-9 and TRBJ1-4; 7 bases are shared with TRBD1. This CDR3 has 15 residues. Germline loops: CDR1 SEHNR, CDR2 FQNEAQ (reference sequence). J was trimmed by 4 bases and V by 3 bases; bases with no gene match: 5. CDR3 nucleotides: TGTGCCAGCAGCTTGGGGGACAGCCGTAATGAAAAACTGTTTTTT. This encodes CASSLGDSRNEKLFF.